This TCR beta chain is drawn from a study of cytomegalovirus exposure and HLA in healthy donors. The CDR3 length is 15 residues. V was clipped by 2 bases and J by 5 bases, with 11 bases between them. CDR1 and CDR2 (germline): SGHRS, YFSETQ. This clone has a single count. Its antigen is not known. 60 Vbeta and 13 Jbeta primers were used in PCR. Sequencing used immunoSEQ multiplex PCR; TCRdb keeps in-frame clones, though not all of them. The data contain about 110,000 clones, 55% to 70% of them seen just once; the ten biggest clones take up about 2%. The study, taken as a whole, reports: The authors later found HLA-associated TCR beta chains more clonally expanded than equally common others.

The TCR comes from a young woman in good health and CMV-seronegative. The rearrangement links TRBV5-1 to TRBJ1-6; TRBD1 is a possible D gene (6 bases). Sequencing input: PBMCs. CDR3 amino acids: CASSLQGENNSPLHF. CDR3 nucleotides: TGCGCCAGCAGCTTACAGGGTGAGAATAATTCACCCCTCCACTTT.